Below are 16 T cell receptor beta chains sequenced from a single sample in a study of blood T cell repertoires in COVID-19 (dated by TCRdb to the early 2020s). Libraries were prepared through the immunoSEQ multiplex PCR assay. Drawn from immuneACCESS, this table holds only the in-frame rearrangements with V and J called that TCRdb kept. Clones are partly lost; checked studies trace under half to an unresolved V gene and leave the rest unexplained. The sample table contains 250,000 to 350,000 clones; only one count was recorded for about nine tenths of them. The ten top clones hold around 1.1% of the sample. Sequencing was carried out using PBMCs or T cells enriched from blood (not recorded which). These receptors all stem from a woman in her twenties or thirties who had recovered from COVID-19.

The rearrangement uses TRBV10-2 and TRBJ2-3, with TRBD2 matching over 9 bases. CDR3 length: 15 amino acids. Germline trimming cut 6 bases from V and 0 bases from J; bases unmatched to any gene: 4. Germline V gives CDR1 WSHSY, CDR2 SAAADI. This CDR3 reads CASRGAGGSTDTQYF. The CDR3, as DNA: TGCGCCAGCAGAGGAGCGGGGGGTAGCACAGATACGCAGTATTTT.

The DNA of the CDR3 is TGTGCCAGTGAGACTCCCGTTGCGCGGGGGCTCGGCTATGGCTACACCTTC. Translating gives CASETPVARGLGYGYTF. The chain is built from TRBV19 and TRBJ1-2; tentatively, D is TRBD1 (6 bases). V was cut by 8 bases and J by 4 bases, with 26 bases left in between. CDR3 length: 17 residues. Germline CDR1 LNHDA, CDR2 SQIVND (reference sequence).

The chain links TRBV28 to TRBJ1-5; D call uncertain. Germline V CDR1 and CDR2: MDHEN, SYDVKM. CDR3 length: 15 amino acids. V dropped 1 base and J dropped 0 bases, with 7 bases sitting between them. Here the CDR3 reads CASSLFVYSNQPQHF. DNA for the CDR3: TGTGCCAGCAGTTTATTTGTTTATAGCAATCAGCCCCAGCATTTT.

This sequence joins TRBV4-3 and TRBJ2-1; TRBD2 aligns across 8 bases. The ends lost 1 base at V and 1 base at J; junction bases unmatched: 6. Germline CDR1 LGHNA, CDR2 YSLEER. The CDR3 extends over 17 amino acids. As DNA, the CDR3 is TGCGCCAGCAGCCAAGCTGAGCGGGAGCAATCCTACAATGAGCAGTTCTTC. Translation gives CASSQAEREQSYNEQFF.

The rearrangement joins TRBV5-6 to TRBJ1-4; no clear D. CDR3 length equals 15 residues. The germline V and J ends were trimmed by 4 bases and 4 bases, with 14 bases remaining between them. CDR1 and CDR2 from the germline V gene are SGHDT and YYEEEE. The CDR3 protein is CASSESLLLNEKLFF. The CDR3 nucleotides read TGTGCCAGCAGCGAGTCCCTACTCCTTAATGAAAAACTGTTTTTT.

This chain joins TRBV6-1 and TRBJ1-5, with 8 bases identical to TRBD1. CDR1 is MNHNS, CDR2 SASEGT, per germline. The CDR3 runs 17 residues. The V gene end was trimmed by 4 bases and the J gene end by 4 bases; junction bases not matched to a gene: 12. In DNA form, the CDR3 reads TGTGCCAGCAGTGCCTCCGTGGCAGGGGGCCTTAATCAGCCCCAGCATTTT. Translating it yields CASSASVAGGLNQPQHF.

The rearrangement uses TRBV19 and TRBJ2-7, with TRBD1 matching over 8 bases. Trimming took 9 bases from V and 3 from J; bases not matched to a gene: 7. This CDR3 is 13 amino acids long. Germline assignment: CDR1 LNHDA and CDR2 SQIVND (reference sequence). The CDR3 protein is CASGDRIGYEQYF. As DNA, the CDR3 is TGTGCCAGCGGGGACAGGATCGGCTACGAGCAGTACTTC.

The V call is TRBV19, the J call TRBJ2-3; D is unresolved. Germline CDR1 and CDR2: LNHDA and SQIVND (reference sequence). The CDR3 extends over 14 amino acids. The V end lost 3 bases, the J end lost 2 bases, and 9 bases lay between the germline ends. The CDR3 here is CASSMSLPTDTQYF. CDR3 nucleotide sequence: TGTGCCAGTAGTATGAGCTTACCCACAGATACGCAGTATTTT.

The chain combines TRBV4-3 with TRBJ2-1, with 8 bases fitting TRBD2. Trimming cost V 2 bases and J 7 bases; bases outside gene matches: 16. This CDR3 is 18 amino acids long. Per the germline V gene, CDR1 is LGHNA and CDR2 is YSLEER. CDR3 sequence reads: CASSQSTFGGRLGNEQFF. The CDR3 region has the DNA TGCGCCAGCAGCCAAAGTACGTTCGGCGGGAGGTTAGGTAATGAGCAGTTCTTC.

J is TRBJ1-1 and V is TRBV19; 7 positions match TRBD1. CDR1 LNHDA and CDR2 SQIVND come from the germline V gene (reference sequence). V lost 6 bases and J lost 5; bases outside the gene matches: 6. This CDR3 has 13 amino acids. This CDR3 reads CASRPPGQTEAFF. Written as DNA, the CDR3 is TGTGCCAGTAGACCCCCGGGACAGACTGAAGCTTTCTTT.

The rearrangement links TRBV6-2 or TRBV6-3 to TRBJ2-3; 11 bases are a match to TRBD2. The germline V gene encodes CDR1 MNHEY and CDR2 SVGEGT. The CDR3 covers 16 residues. V was pared by 5 bases and J by 2 bases, with 6 bases of the junction left unmatched. CDR3 region: CASSSPGLAATDTQYF. CDR3 in DNA: TGTGCCAGCAGTAGCCCGGGACTAGCGGCCACAGATACGCAGTATTTT.

The chain combines TRBV4-3 with TRBJ1-2; 11 positions agree with TRBD1. The CDR3 is 15 residues long. Germline V lookup: CDR1 LGHNA, CDR2 YSLEER. Trimming removed 2 bases from V and 7 bases from J; junction bases left unmatched: 6. CDR3 region: CASSQRGQGAVGYTF. The CDR3 bases are TGCGCCAGCAGCCAACGAGGACAGGGGGCGGTTGGCTACACCTTC.

This clone has only one observation. CDR3 sequence reads: CASTFGERETQYF. In DNA form, the CDR3 reads TGCGCCAGCACTTTTGGGGAGAGAGAGACCCAGTACTTC. The chain recombines TRBV5-1 with TRBJ2-5; possible D gene TRBD2, 5 bases. V dropped 6 bases and J dropped 4 bases, with 13 bases sitting between them. Germline CDR1 SGHRS, CDR2 YFSETQ. The CDR3 consists of 13 residues.

The chain is built from TRBV19 and TRBJ2-1; a possible D gene is TRBD2 (6 bases). CDR1 is LNHDA and CDR2 is SQIVND in the germline V gene (reference sequence). The V end lost 3 bases, the J end lost 7 bases, and 22 bases lay between the germline ends. The CDR3 spans 17 residues. The CDR3 region is CASSMGWRDSLRNEQFF. The CDR3 DNA reads as TGTGCCAGTAGTATGGGATGGCGGGACTCATTGCGGAATGAGCAGTTCTTC.

This rearrangement joins TRBV19 to TRBJ2-4, with D perhaps TRBD1 (5 bases). CDR3 size: 13 residues. V lost 8 bases, J lost 4 bases, and 12 bases lay in between. From germline, CDR1 is LNHDA and CDR2 SQIVND (reference sequence). The CDR3 sequence is CASGAAGKNIQYF. Written as DNA, the CDR3 is TGTGCCAGTGGGGCGGCAGGGAAAAACATTCAGTACTTC.

The CDR3 protein is CASSSAGGWFDEQFF. The CDR3 DNA reads as TGTGCCAGCAGTTCAGCAGGGGGCTGGTTCGATGAGCAGTTCTTC. The rearrangement uses TRBV6-4 and TRBJ2-1; TRBD1 agrees at 8 bases. The J segment lost 8 bases and the V segment lost 5 bases, leaving 11 bases of the junction unmatched. This CDR3 spans 15 amino acids. CDR1 is MRHNA and CDR2 is SNTAGT in the germline V gene.